This entry lists 4 T cell receptor beta chains sequenced from one sample in a study of T-cell reconstitution after alpha-beta-depleted transplantation in children. Molecular barcoding with unique molecular identifiers was used for the TCRbeta library. TCRdb used MiXCR to reprocess the PCR reads, holding one entry per CDR3 protein. Of about 160,000 distinct CDR3 sequences in the sample, approximately 12% were seen once. The source was PBMCs, collected before TCRalphabeta/CD19-depleted stem cell transplant. These receptor sequences come from a boy younger than 10 with acute myeloid leukemia, due to receive a stem cell transplant.

This clonotype was seen only a few times. Just one base apart from a much larger clone, this may be a read error. The V and J genes are TRBV20-1 and TRBJ1-4, with D possibly matching TRBD1 (5 bases). CDR3 length: 16 amino acids. Looked up from germline, CDR1 is DFQATT and CDR2 is SNEGSKA (reference sequence). The CDR3 spells CCARDSGRPGSEKLFF. CDR3 sequence (DNA): TGCTGTGCTAGAGATTCCGGTAGACCAGGGAGTGAAAAACTGTTTTTT.

The sample holds many counts of this clonotype. The chain employs TRBV20-1 and TRBJ1-1; D possibly corresponds to TRBD1 (6 bases). Trimming cost V 2 bases and J 6 bases, with 13 bases left between them. CDR1 is DFQATT, CDR2 SNEGSKA, per germline (reference sequence). The CDR3 extends over 13 amino acids. CDR3 DNA sequence: TGCAGTGCTAGATCCGGGGGCGGCTCTGAAGCTTTCTTT. It is translated as CSARSGGGSEAFF.

This clonotype occurred once. For the CDR3, the DNA is TGCGCCAGCAGCGGACAGGCCACTGAAGCTTTCTTT. Residues: CASSGQATEAFF. The V gene is TRBV10-2, the J gene TRBJ1-1; 7 bases fit TRBD1. Trimming at V came to 6 bases and at J to 4 bases, leaving 2 bases not matched to a gene. Germline CDR1 WSHSY, CDR2 SAAADI. This CDR3 region has 12 residues.

This clonotype was seen repeatedly, ten times or more. V is TRBV28 and J is TRBJ2-7; D might be TRBD2 (6 bases). CDR1 and CDR2 from the germline V gene are MDHEN and SYDVKM. Trimming shortened V by 3 bases and J by 5 bases, and 8 bases separated the two germline ends. The CDR3 loop spans 12 amino acids. For the CDR3, the DNA is TGTGCCAGCAGTTTTACTAGCAACGAGCAGTACTTC. Translating it yields CASSFTSNEQYF.